The subject of this entry is one T cell receptor (beta chain). What it recognizes is unknown. This sample was included in a study of T cell repertoires in cytomegalovirus infection. Across the whole study: From public TCR beta signatures came an indication of both CMV infection and matching HLA type.

TCRdb redid the calling of the reads with MiXCR, one entry per CDR3 protein. The table records under 600,000 distinct CDR3 sequences, 15% to 20% of them present only once. Study findings and constraints: Within the response measured ex vivo, HLA-C-restricted CMV-specific TCR beta clonotypes were dominant.

Germline loops: CDR1 SGDLS, CDR2 YYNGEE. V shed 0 bases and J shed 0 bases, with 10 bases lying between them. The CDR3 runs to 16 residues. This sequence originates from a human donor in good health (CMV status not recorded). Some clones in this sample may be carry-over from other donors' samples. The rearrangement uses TRBV9 and TRBJ1-5; no clear D gene. The sample comprised CD8+ T cells from PBMCs. The CDR3 DNA follows: TGTGCCAGCAGCGTAGGGTCGACGGATAGCAATCAGCCCCAGCATTTT. Translating it yields CASSVGSTDSNQPQHF.